Following are 29 T cell receptor beta chains from one sample sequenced in a study of shared clonotypes between healthy human individuals. Only in-frame clones appear in the TCRdb table, and some are missing; sequencing was by immunoSEQ multiplex PCR. The repertoire holds hundreds of thousands of clones, with roughly 78% as singletons. Sequencing input: memory CD4+ T cells sorted from blood. Regarding subset: CD45RA-negative fraction. These receptor sequences come from a woman between 25 and 40 years old in good health.

This clone was detected a few times. The chain is built from TRBV7-9 and TRBJ2-1, with a tentative D call TRBD2 (6 bases). The CDR3 is made up of 14 amino acids. V shed 4 bases and J shed 3 bases, with 10 bases lying between them. CDR1 SEHNR and CDR2 FQNEAQ come from the germline V gene (reference sequence). CDR3 loop: CASSSGLYYNEQFF. In DNA form, the CDR3 reads TGTGCCAGCAGCTCGGGACTTTACTACAATGAGCAGTTCTTC.

The rearrangement joins TRBV6-6 to TRBJ1-5; D is unresolved. Germline CDR1 is MNHNY and CDR2 is SVGAGI (reference sequence). Trimming took 5 bases from V and 5 from J, leaving 16 bases between them. The length of the CDR3 is 15 residues. CDR3: CASSEVQGMDQPQHF. CDR3 sequence (DNA): TGTGCCAGCAGTGAGGTCCAAGGAATGGATCAGCCCCAGCATTTT.

J is TRBJ1-4 and V is TRBV29-1, with D uncertain. This CDR3 spans 14 amino acids. V lost 6 bases, J lost 4 bases, and 15 bases lay in between. The V gene's germline CDR1 is SQVTM and CDR2 ANQGSEA. In nucleotides, the CDR3 is TGCAGCGTGGCCGGACCGATTAGTAATGAAAAACTGTTTTTT. Translating gives CSVAGPISNEKLFF.

About this clone: The sample carries other DNA sequences with the same CDR3. The chain couples TRBV5-1 to TRBJ2-5; D is ambiguous. Germline lookup yields CDR1 SGHRS and CDR2 YFSETQ. This CDR3 is 13 amino acids long. Trimming left V 0 bases short and J 3 bases short, with 6 bases between. The CDR3: CASSLVREETQYF. The CDR3 DNA reads as TGCGCCAGCAGCTTGGTGCGAGAAGAGACCCAGTACTTC.

This chain joins TRBV5-1 and TRBJ2-1, with 11 positions matching TRBD2. Germline CDR1 SGHRS, CDR2 YFSETQ. CDR3 length: 16 amino acids. V was clipped by 1 base and J by 6 bases; unmatched bases: 6. The CDR3 DNA reads TGCGCCAGCAGCTTGTCGACTAGCGGGAAGGGCAATGAGCAGTTCTTC. Translating it yields CASSLSTSGKGNEQFF.

The V and J genes are TRBV7-9 and TRBJ2-3, with a tentative D call TRBD2 (5 bases). V was trimmed by 5 bases and J by 0 bases, leaving 12 bases between them. The CDR3 is made up of 15 amino acids. Germline V lookup: CDR1 SEHNR, CDR2 FQNEAQ (reference sequence). The CDR3 region has the DNA TGTGCCAGCAGCCATTCTCGGGGAAGCACAGATACGCAGTATTTT. Amino acids: CASSHSRGSTDTQYF.

The chain carries TRBV5-1 and TRBJ2-7; possible D gene TRBD2, 5 bases. This CDR3 is 14 amino acids long. The V end lost 5 bases, the J end lost 0 bases, and 12 bases lay between the germline ends. The germline gives CDR1 SGHRS, CDR2 YFSETQ. CDR3 DNA sequence: TGCGCCAGCAGACCGGAGGTGAGCTCCTACGAGCAGTACTTC. It codes for CASRPEVSSYEQYF.

The J gene is TRBJ1-2, the V gene TRBV15; no firm D call. The CDR3 has 11 residues. CDR1 and CDR2 from the germline V gene are LNHNV and YYDKDF (reference sequence). Trimming removed 11 bases from V and 2 bases from J, with 9 bases in between. CDR3 in amino acids: CAWNPNYGYTF. The CDR3 bases are TGTGCCTGGAATCCAAACTATGGCTACACCTTC. The full variable domain, rest sourced from reference TRBV15 and TRBJ1-2, is DAMVIQNPRYQVTQFGKPVTLSCSQTLNHNVMYWYQQKSSQAPKLLFHYYDKDFNNEADTPDNFQSRRPNTSFCFLDIRSPGLGDTAMYLCAWNPNYGYTFGSGTRLTVV.

The V call is TRBV5-1, the J call TRBJ1-1, with D perhaps TRBD1 (5 bases). Germline assignment: CDR1 SGHRS and CDR2 YFSETQ. The CDR3 sequence is 14 residues long. Trimming pared 0 bases from V and 5 bases from J, leaving 11 bases between. The CDR3, as DNA: TGCGCCAGCAGCTTGGGAGGGGTCCAAACTGAAGCTTTCTTT. The encoded protein is CASSLGGVQTEAFF.

This chain links TRBV11-2 with TRBJ2-7; D remains unclear. V was shortened by 5 bases and J by 3 bases, with 8 bases between the two germline ends. The CDR3 covers 12 residues. CDR1 and CDR2 from the germline V gene are SGHAT and FQNNGV. The CDR3: CASSRRRYEQYF. In DNA form, the CDR3 reads TGTGCCAGCAGCCGACGACGCTACGAGCAGTACTTC.

The J gene is TRBJ2-7, the V gene TRBV28; D not certain. This CDR3 spans 11 amino acids. V lost 5 bases and J lost 1, with 3 bases in between. Germline CDR1 MDHEN, CDR2 SYDVKM. The CDR3 bases are TGTGCCAGCAGTATTTCCTACGAGCAGTACTTC. Translating it yields CASSISYEQYF.

The chain employs TRBV7-9 and TRBJ2-1; TRBD2 agrees at 10 bases. Germline CDR1 and CDR2: SEHNR and FQNEAQ (reference sequence). The CDR3 sequence is 12 residues long. After removal of 4 bases from V and 14 bases from J, the junction contained 5 bases not matched to a gene. CDR3 residues: CASSSPSGSKFF. The CDR3 nucleotides read TGTGCCAGCAGCTCCCCTAGCGGGAGTAAGTTCTTC.

The rearrangement uses TRBV7-9 and TRBJ1-4, with no clear D. V dropped 5 bases and J dropped 3 bases, with 13 bases sitting between them. This CDR3 region has 15 residues. CDR1 is SEHNR, CDR2 FQNEAQ, per germline (reference sequence). The CDR3 bases are TGTGCCAGCAGCCCGCGCAGGAGGTCTAATGAAAAACTGTTTTTT. This translates into CASSPRRRSNEKLFF.

This chain links TRBV5-1 with TRBJ2-2; TRBD1 might be the D (5 bases). V was trimmed by 4 bases and J by 7 bases, leaving 11 bases between them. This CDR3 has 13 residues. Germline CDR1 SGHRS, CDR2 YFSETQ. The CDR3 bases are TGCGCCAGCAGCACCAGGGTTGACGGGGAGCTGTTTTTT. It specifies CASSTRVDGELFF.

The V gene is TRBV5-1, the J gene TRBJ2-1; the match to TRBD1 covers 7 bases. There are 15 residues in the CDR3. Trimming removed 5 bases from V and 4 bases from J; junction bases left unmatched: 9. The germline V gene has CDR1 SGHRS and CDR2 YFSETQ. This CDR3 is CASRSTGTAYNEQFF. The CDR3 DNA sequence: TGCGCCAGCAGGTCTACCGGGACAGCTTACAATGAGCAGTTCTTC. Drawing the rest from reference TRBV5-1 and TRBJ2-1, the complete variable domain is KAGVTQTPRYLIKTRGQQVTLSCSPISGHRSVSWYQQTPGQGLQFLFEYFSETQRNKGNFPGRFSGRQFSNSRSEMNVSTLELGDSALYLCASRSTGTAYNEQFFGPGTRLTVL.

The chain links TRBV5-4 to TRBJ2-6; 7 bases agree with TRBD2. Germline CDR1 and CDR2: SGHNT and YYREEE (reference sequence). CDR3 size: 19 residues. The J segment lost 1 base and the V segment lost 4 bases, leaving 14 bases of the junction unmatched. In nucleotides, the CDR3 is TGTGCCAGCAGCCCCCCTACAGGCAGGGAGGGTTCTGGGGCCAACGTCCTGACTTTC. It specifies CASSPPTGREGSGANVLTF. Full variable domain (remainder filled in from reference TRBV5-4 and TRBJ2-6): ETGVTQSPTHLIKTRGQQVTLRCSSQSGHNTVSWYQQALGQGPQFIFQYYREEENGRGNFPPRFSGLQFPNYSSELNVNALELDDSALYLCASSPPTGREGSGANVLTFGAGSRLTVL.

This chain connects TRBV5-1 to TRBJ2-6; TRBD1 matches 7 bases. Germline V gene lookup returns CDR1 SGHRS and CDR2 YFSETQ. V dropped 3 bases and J dropped 0; count of bases not matched to a gene: 3. This CDR3 comprises 16 residues. DNA of the CDR3: TGCGCCAGCAGCTCATCAGGGGGCTCTGGGGCCAACGTCCTGACTTTC. Protein product: CASSSSGGSGANVLTF.

The chain joins TRBV5-6 to TRBJ2-2; 11 bases align to TRBD2. The CDR3 is 18 amino acids. J was trimmed by 5 bases and V by 0 bases; bases with no gene match: 9. Germline CDR1 and CDR2: SGHDT and YYEEEE. This CDR3 is CASSLDLAGGMKTGELFF. DNA for the CDR3: TGTGCCAGCAGCTTGGATCTAGCGGGAGGAATGAAAACCGGGGAGCTGTTTTTT.

This clone was observed many times. The genes are TRBV5-8 and TRBJ2-7; 7 bases agree with TRBD2. CDR3 length: 15 amino acids. In germline, CDR1 is SGHTS, CDR2 YDEGEE. Unmatched junction bases numbered 8, after V lost 2 bases and J lost 3 bases. CDR3: CASSLLAGLFYEQYF. The DNA for the CDR3 is TGTGCCAGCAGCTTATTAGCGGGCCTCTTCTACGAGCAGTACTTC.

This clone was detected a few times. The V call is TRBV15, the J call TRBJ2-1; 7 bases are shared with TRBD2. CDR1 is LNHNV and CDR2 is YYDKDF in the germline V gene (reference sequence). V shed 1 base and J 9 bases; nucleotides not matched to a gene: 12. This CDR3 is built from 16 residues. The CDR3 coding sequence is TGTGCCACCAGCAGAGCTACGGCGGGAGAGTTTGGTGAGCAGTTCTTC. It is translated as CATSRATAGEFGEQFF.

This chain connects TRBV10-3 to TRBJ1-3; D gene unclear. Germline V gene lookup returns CDR1 ENHRY and CDR2 SYGVKD. The CDR3 is 14 residues long. V was pared by 3 bases and J by 2 bases, with 8 bases between. Here the CDR3 DNA reads TGTGCCATCAGTGAACACAGTGCTGGAAACACCATATATTTT. As protein: CAISEHSAGNTIYF.

The chain couples TRBV5-1 to TRBJ1-1; D may be TRBD1 (5 bases). The CDR3 extends over 15 amino acids. CDR1 and CDR2 from the germline V gene are SGHRS and YFSETQ. V dropped 4 bases and J dropped 3 bases, with 16 bases sitting between them. The CDR3 sequence is CASSPGVGADTEAFF. The CDR3 DNA sequence: TGCGCCAGCAGCCCGGGGGTAGGGGCGGACACTGAAGCTTTCTTT.

The chain recombines TRBV2 with TRBJ2-3; D might be TRBD2 (6 bases). CDR3 length equals 14 residues. Germline CDR1 is SNHLY and CDR2 is FYNNEI. The germline V and J ends were trimmed by 5 bases and 3 bases, with 12 bases remaining between them. The CDR3 sequence is CASSQTRLTDTQYF. The CDR3, as DNA: TGTGCCAGCAGTCAGACTAGATTAACAGATACGCAGTATTTT.

J is TRBJ2-5 and V is TRBV29-1; 10 nucleotides line up with TRBD1. V gave up 6 bases and J gave up 4 bases; unmatched junction bases: 14. From germline, CDR1 is SQVTM and CDR2 ANQGSEA. This CDR3 is 16 amino acids long. The CDR3 coding sequence is TGCAGCGTCGAGCGTCCACCGACAGGGGGCGGAGAGACCCAGTACTTC. Protein: CSVERPPTGGGETQYF.

V usage is TRBV12-5 and J usage is TRBJ2-1; either TRBD1 or TRBD2 may supply D (5 bases each). The germline gives CDR1 LGHNT, CDR2 FRNRAP. CDR3 length equals 16 residues. Trimming shortened V by 7 bases and J by 10 bases, and 26 bases separated the two germline ends. Here the CDR3 reads CASAPWGPKIGDEQFF. CDR3 bases: TGTGCTAGTGCCCCGTGGGGACCAAAAATCGGTGACGAGCAGTTCTTC. Supplemented by reference TRBV12-5 and TRBJ2-1, the full variable domain reads DARVTQTPRHKVTEMGQEVTMRCQPILGHNTVFWYRQTMMQGLELLAYFRNRAPLDDSGMPKDRFSAEMPDATLATLKIQPSEPRDSAVYFCASAPWGPKIGDEQFFGPGTRLTVL.

The chain carries TRBV6-1 and TRBJ2-7; 10 nucleotides match TRBD2. Germline lookup yields CDR1 MNHNS and CDR2 SASEGT. V lost 7 bases, J lost 3 bases, and 6 bases stayed unmatched. The CDR3 extends over 14 amino acids. CDR3 DNA: TGTGCCAGCATCCTGAGCGGGAGGGTCTACGAGCAGTACTTC. Translation gives CASILSGRVYEQYF.

Ten or more counts support this clone. The chain combines TRBV15 with TRBJ1-5; 8 bases are a match to TRBD1. Germline-derived CDR1 and CDR2 are LNHNV and YYDKDF (reference sequence). The CDR3 extends over 16 amino acids. The junction had 5 bases not matched to a gene; V was cut back by 3 bases and J by 1 base. This chain's CDR3 is CATSSDRGVSNQPQHF. The CDR3 DNA is TGTGCCACCAGCAGTGACAGGGGCGTAAGCAATCAGCCCCAGCATTTT.

Turning to this clone: At one end, the junction sequence differs from germline, possibly due to a read error. The genes are TRBV2 and TRBJ2-7; 8 bases map to TRBD2. The CDR3 is 15 residues long. Germline CDR1 is SNHLY and CDR2 is FYNNEI. CDR3 protein: CASSQAGTRGSEQYF. The CDR3 coding sequence is TGTGCCAGCAGTCAAGCCGGGACTAGAGGCTCCGAGCAGTACTTC.

This clone was detected only a few times. The J gene is TRBJ2-1, the V gene TRBV2; possible D gene TRBD2, 6 bases. In germline, CDR1 is SNHLY, CDR2 FYNNEI. V lost 6 bases, J lost 5 bases, and 11 bases lay in between. The CDR3 is 13 residues long. This chain's CDR3 is CASRPSVDNEQFF. The CDR3 DNA is TGTGCCAGCAGGCCTAGCGTAGACAATGAGCAGTTCTTC.